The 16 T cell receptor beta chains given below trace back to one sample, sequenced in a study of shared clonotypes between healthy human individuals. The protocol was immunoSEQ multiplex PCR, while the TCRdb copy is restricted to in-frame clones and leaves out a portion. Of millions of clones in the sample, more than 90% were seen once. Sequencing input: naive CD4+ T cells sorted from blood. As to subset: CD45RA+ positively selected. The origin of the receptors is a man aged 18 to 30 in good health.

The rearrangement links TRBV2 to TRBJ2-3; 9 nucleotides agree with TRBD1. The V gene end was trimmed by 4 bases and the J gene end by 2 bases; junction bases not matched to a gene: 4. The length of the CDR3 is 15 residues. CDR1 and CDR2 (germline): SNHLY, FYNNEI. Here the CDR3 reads CASSAGQGYTDTQYF. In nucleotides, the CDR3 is TGTGCCAGCAGTGCCGGACAGGGGTACACAGATACGCAGTATTTT.

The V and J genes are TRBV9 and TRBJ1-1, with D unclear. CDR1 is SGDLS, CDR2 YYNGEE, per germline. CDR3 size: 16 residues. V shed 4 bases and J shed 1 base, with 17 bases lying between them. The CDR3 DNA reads TGTGCCAGCAGCCCTCACGGGGAGTGGCGGAACACTGAAGCTTTCTTT. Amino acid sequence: CASSPHGEWRNTEAFF. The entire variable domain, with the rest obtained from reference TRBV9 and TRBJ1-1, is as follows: DSGVTQTPKHLITATGQRVTLRCSPRSGDLSVYWYQQSLDQGLQFLIQYYNGEERAKGNILERFSAQQFPDLHSELNLSSLELGDSALYFCASSPHGEWRNTEAFFGQGTRLTVV.

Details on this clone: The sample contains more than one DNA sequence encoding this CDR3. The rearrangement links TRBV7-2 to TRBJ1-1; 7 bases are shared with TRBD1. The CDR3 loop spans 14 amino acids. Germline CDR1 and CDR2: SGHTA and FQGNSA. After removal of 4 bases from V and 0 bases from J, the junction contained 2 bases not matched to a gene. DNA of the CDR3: TGTGCCAGCAGCTCCCAGGGGGTGAACACTGAAGCTTTCTTT. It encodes CASSSQGVNTEAFF. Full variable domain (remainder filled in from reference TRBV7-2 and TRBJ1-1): GAGVSQSPSNKVTEKGKDVELRCDPISGHTALYWYRQSLGQGLEFLIYFQGNSAPDKSGLPSDRFSAERTGGSVSTLTIQRTQQEDSAVYLCASSSQGVNTEAFFGQGTRLTVV.

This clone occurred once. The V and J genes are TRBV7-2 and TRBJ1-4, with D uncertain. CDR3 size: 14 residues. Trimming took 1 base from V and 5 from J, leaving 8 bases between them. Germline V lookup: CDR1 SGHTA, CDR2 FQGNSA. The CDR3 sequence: CASSLGSPNEKLFF. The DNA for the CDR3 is TGTGCCAGCAGCTTAGGTTCGCCGAATGAAAAACTGTTTTTT.

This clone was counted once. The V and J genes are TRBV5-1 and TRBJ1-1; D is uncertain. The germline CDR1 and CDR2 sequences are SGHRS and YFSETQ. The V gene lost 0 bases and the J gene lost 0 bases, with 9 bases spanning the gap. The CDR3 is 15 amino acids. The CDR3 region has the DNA TGCGCCAGCAGCTTGGATGCGGGGATGAACACTGAAGCTTTCTTT. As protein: CASSLDAGMNTEAFF.

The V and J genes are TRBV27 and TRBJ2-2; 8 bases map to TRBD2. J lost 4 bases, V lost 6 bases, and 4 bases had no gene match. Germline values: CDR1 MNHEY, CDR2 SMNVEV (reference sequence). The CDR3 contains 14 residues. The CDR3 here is CASRNSGVTGELFF. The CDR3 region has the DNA TGTGCCAGCAGGAATAGCGGGGTCACCGGGGAGCTGTTTTTT.

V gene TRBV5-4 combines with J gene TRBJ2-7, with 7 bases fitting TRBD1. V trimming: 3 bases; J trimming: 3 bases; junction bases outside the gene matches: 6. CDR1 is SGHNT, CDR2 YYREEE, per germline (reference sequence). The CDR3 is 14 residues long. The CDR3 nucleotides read TGTGCCAGCAGCTGGACAGGAGGTAACTACGAGCAGTACTTC. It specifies CASSWTGGNYEQYF.

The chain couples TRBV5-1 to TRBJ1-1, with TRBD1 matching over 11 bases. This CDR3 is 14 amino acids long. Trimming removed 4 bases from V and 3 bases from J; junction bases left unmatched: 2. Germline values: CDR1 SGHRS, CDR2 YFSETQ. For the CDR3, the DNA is TGCGCCAGCAGCACGGACAGGGGGCACACTGAAGCTTTCTTT. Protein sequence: CASSTDRGHTEAFF.

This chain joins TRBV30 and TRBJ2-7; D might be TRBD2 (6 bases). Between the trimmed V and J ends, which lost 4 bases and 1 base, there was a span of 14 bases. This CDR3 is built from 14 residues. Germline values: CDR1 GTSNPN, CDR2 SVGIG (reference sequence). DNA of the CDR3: TGTGCCTGGAAGAGAAACGCGGGATCCTACGAGCAGTACTTC. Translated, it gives CAWKRNAGSYEQYF.

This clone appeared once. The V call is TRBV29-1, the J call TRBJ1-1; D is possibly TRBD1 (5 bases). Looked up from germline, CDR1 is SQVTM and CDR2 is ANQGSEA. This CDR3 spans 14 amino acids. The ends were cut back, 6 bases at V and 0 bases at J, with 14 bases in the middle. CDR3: CSVVTGTMNTEAFF. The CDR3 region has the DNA TGCAGCGTGGTAACCGGGACCATGAACACTGAAGCTTTCTTT.

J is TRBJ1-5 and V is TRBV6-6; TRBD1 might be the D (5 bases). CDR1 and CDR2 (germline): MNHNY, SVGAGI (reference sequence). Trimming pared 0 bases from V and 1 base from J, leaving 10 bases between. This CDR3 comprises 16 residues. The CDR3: CASSYSAGSSNQPQHF. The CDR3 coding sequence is TGTGCCAGCAGTTACTCGGCAGGGTCGAGCAATCAGCCCCAGCATTTT.

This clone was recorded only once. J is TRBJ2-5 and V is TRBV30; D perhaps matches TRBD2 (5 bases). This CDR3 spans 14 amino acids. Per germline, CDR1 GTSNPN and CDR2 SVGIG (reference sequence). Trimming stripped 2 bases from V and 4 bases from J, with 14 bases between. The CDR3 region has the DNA TGTGCCTGGAGTCCCGGGCTAGGGAGAGAGACCCAGTACTTC. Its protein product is CAWSPGLGRETQYF.

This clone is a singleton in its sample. CDR3 coding DNA: TGCGCCAGCAGCCCTTTACGCGGGAAGGCAGATACGCAGTATTTT. This codes for CASSPLRGKADTQYF. The V gene is TRBV4-3, the J gene TRBJ2-3, with D perhaps matching TRBD2 (6 bases). Germline values: CDR1 LGHNA, CDR2 YSLEER. V was pared by 4 bases and J by 4 bases, with 15 bases between. The CDR3 is made up of 15 amino acids.

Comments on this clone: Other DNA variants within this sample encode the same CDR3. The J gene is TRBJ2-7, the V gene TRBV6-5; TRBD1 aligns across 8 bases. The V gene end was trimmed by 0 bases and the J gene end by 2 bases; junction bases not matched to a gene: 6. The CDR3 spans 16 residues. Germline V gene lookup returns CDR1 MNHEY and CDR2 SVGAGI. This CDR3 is CASSYSTGTGAYEQYF. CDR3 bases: TGTGCCAGCAGTTACTCGACTGGGACAGGCGCCTACGAGCAGTACTTC.

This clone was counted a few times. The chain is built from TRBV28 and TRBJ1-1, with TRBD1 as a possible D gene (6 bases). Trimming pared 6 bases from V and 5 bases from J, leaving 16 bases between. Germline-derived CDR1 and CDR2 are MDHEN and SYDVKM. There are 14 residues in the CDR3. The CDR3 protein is CASSGGGSRTEAFF. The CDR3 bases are TGTGCCAGCAGCGGAGGGGGATCTAGAACTGAAGCTTTCTTT. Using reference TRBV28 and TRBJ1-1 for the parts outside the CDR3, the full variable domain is DVKVTQSSRYLVKRTGEKVFLECVQDMDHENMFWYRQDPGLGLRLIYFSYDVKMKEKGDIPEGYSVSREKKERFSLILESASTNQTSMYLCASSGGGSRTEAFFGQGTRLTVV.

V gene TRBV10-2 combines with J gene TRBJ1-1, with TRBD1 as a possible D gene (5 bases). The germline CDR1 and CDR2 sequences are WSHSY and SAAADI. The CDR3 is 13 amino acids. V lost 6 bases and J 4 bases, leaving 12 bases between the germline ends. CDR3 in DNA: TGCGCCAGCAGGGAGACAGTGGTCACTGAAGCTTTCTTT. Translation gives CASRETVVTEAFF.